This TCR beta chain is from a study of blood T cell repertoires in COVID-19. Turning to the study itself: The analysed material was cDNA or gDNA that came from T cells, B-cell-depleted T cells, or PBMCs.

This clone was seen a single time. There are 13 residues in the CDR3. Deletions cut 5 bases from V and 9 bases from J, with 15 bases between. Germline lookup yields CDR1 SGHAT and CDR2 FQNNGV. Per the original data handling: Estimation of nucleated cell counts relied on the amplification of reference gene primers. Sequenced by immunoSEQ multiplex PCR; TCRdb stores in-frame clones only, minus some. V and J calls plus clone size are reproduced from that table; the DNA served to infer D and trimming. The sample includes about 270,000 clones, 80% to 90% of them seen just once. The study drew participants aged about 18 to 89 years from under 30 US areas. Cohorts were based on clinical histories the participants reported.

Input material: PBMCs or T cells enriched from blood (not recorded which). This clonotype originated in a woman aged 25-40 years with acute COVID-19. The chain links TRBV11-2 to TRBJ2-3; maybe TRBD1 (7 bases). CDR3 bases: TGTGCCAGCAGCCCCCCGACAGGGAGGACGCAGTATTTT. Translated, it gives CASSPPTGRTQYF.